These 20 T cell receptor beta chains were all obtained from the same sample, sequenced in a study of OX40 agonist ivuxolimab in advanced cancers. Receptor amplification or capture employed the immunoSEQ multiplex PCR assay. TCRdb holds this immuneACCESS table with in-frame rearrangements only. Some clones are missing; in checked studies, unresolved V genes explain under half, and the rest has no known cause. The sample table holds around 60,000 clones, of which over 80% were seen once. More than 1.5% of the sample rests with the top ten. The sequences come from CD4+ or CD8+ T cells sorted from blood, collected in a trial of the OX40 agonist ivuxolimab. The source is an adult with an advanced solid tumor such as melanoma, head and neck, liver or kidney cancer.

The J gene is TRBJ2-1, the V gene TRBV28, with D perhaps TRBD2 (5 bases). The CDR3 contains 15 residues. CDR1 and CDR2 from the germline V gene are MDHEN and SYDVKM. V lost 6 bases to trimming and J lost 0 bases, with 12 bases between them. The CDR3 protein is CASSPQAGSYNEQFF. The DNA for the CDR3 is TGTGCCAGCAGCCCCCAGGCGGGCTCCTACAATGAGCAGTTCTTC.

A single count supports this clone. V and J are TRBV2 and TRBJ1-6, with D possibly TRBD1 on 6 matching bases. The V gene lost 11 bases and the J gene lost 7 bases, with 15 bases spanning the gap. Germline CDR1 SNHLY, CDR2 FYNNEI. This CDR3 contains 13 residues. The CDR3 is CAGKGGPNSPLHF. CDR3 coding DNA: TGTGCCGGCAAGGGGGGCCCAAATTCACCCCTCCACTTT.

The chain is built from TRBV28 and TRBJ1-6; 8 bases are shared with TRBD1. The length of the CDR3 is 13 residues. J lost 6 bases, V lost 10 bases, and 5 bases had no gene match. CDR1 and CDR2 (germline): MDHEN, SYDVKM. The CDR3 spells CATHTGGNSPLHF. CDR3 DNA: TGTGCCACACACACAGGGGGTAATTCACCCCTCCACTTT.

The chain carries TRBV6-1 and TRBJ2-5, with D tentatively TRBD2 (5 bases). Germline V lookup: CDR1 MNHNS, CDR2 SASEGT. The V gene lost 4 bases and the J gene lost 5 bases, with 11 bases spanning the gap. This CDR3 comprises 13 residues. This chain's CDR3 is CASSVSRRETQYF. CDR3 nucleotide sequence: TGTGCCAGCAGTGTATCCAGGAGGGAGACCCAGTACTTC.

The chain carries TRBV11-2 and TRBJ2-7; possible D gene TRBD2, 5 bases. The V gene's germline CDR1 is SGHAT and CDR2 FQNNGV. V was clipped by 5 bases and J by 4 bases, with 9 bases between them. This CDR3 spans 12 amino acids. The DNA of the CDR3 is TGTGCCAGCAGCGCTAGAGGGTACGAGCAGTACTTC. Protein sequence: CASSARGYEQYF.

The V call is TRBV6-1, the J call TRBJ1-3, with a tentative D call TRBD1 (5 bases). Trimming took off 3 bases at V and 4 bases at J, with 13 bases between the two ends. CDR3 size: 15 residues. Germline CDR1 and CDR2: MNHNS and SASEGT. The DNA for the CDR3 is TGTGCCAGCAGTGAGATGGGGACCGAAGGAAACACCATATATTTT. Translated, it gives CASSEMGTEGNTIYF.

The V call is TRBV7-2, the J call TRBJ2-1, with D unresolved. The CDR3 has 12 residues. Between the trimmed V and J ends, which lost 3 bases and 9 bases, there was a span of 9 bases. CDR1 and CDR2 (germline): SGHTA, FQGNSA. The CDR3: CASSFLMGEQFF. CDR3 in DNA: TGTGCCAGCAGCTTTTTGATGGGTGAGCAGTTCTTC.

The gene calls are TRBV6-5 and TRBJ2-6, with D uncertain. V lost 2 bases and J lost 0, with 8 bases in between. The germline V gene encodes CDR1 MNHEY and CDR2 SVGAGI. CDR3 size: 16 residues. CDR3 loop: CASSYLHLSGANVLTF. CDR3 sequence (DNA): TGTGCCAGCAGTTACCTCCATCTCTCTGGGGCCAACGTCCTGACTTTC.

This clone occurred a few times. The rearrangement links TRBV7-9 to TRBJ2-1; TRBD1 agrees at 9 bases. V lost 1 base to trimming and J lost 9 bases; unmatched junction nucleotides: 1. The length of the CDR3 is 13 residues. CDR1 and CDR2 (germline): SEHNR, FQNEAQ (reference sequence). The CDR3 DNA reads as TGTGCCAGCAGCTTAGGACAGGGGGGTGAGCAGTTCTTC. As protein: CASSLGQGGEQFF.

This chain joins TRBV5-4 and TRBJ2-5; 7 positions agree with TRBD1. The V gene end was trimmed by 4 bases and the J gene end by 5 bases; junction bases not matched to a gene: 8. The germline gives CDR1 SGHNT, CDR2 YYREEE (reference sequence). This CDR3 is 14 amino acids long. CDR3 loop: CASSQGQVVETQYF. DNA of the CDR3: TGTGCCAGCAGCCAAGGACAGGTTGTGGAGACCCAGTACTTC. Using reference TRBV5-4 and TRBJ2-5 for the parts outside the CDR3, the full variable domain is ETGVTQSPTHLIKTRGQQVTLRCSSQSGHNTVSWYQQALGQGPQFIFQYYREEENGRGNFPPRFSGLQFPNYSSELNVNALELDDSALYLCASSQGQVVETQYFGPGTRLLVL.

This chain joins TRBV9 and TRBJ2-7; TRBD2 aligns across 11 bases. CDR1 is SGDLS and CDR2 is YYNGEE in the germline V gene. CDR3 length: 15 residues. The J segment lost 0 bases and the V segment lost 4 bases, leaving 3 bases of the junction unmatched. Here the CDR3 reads CASSITSGSSYEQYF. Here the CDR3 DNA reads TGTGCCAGCAGCATAACTAGCGGGAGCTCCTACGAGCAGTACTTC.

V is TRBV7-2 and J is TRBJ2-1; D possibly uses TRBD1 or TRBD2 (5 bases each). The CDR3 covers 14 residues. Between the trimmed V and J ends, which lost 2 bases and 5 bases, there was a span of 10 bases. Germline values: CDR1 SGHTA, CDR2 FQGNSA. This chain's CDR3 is CASSLPGPHNEQFF. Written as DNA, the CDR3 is TGTGCCAGCAGCTTACCGGGACCACACAATGAGCAGTTCTTC.

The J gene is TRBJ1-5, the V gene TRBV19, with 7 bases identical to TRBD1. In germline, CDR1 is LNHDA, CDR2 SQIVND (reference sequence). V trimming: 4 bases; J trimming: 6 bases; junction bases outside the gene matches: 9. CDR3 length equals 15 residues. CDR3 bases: TGTGCCAGTAGTACCGTAGACAGGGCGGGTCAGCCCCAGCATTTT. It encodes CASSTVDRAGQPQHF.

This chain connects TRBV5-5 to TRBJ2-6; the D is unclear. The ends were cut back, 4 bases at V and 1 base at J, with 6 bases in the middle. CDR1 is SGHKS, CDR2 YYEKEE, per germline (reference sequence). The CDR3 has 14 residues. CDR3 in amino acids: CASSGSSGANVLTF. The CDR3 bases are TGTGCCAGCAGCGGCAGTTCTGGGGCCAACGTCCTGACTTTC.

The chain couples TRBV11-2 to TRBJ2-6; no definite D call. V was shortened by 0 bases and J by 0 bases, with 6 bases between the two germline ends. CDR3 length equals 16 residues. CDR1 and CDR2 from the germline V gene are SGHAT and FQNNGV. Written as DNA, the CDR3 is TGTGCCAGCAGCTTAGAGCTTCTCTCTGGGGCCAACGTCCTGACTTTC. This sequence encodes CASSLELLSGANVLTF.

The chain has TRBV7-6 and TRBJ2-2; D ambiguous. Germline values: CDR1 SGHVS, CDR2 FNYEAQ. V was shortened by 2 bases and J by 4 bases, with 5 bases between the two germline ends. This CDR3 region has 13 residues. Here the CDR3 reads CASSLLGTGELFF. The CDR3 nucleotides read TGTGCCAGCAGCTTACTAGGCACCGGGGAGCTGTTTTTT.

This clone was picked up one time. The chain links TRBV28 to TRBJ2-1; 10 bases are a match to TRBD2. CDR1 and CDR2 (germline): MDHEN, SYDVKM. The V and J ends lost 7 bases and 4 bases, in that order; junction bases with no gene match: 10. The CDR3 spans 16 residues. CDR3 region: CASNVDSGRYYNEQFF. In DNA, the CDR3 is TGTGCCAGCAATGTTGATAGCGGGAGGTATTACAATGAGCAGTTCTTC.

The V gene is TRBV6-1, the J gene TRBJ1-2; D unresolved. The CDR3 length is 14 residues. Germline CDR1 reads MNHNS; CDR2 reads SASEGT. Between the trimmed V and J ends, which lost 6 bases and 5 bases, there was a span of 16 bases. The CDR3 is CASRRELNGYGYTF. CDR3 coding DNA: TGTGCCAGCAGGAGAGAACTAAACGGATATGGCTACACCTTC.

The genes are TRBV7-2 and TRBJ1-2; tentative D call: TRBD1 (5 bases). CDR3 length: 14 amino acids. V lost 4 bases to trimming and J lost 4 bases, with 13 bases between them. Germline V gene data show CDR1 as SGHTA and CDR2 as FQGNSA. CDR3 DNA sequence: TGTGCCAGCAGCTCGGCGGGGGGTAGCTATGGCTACACCTTC. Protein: CASSSAGGSYGYTF.

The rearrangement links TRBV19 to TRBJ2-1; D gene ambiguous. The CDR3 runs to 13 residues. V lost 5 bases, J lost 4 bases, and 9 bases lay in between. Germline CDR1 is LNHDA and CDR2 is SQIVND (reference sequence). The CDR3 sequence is CASSVQVYNEQFF. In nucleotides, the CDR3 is TGTGCCAGTAGTGTGCAGGTTTACAATGAGCAGTTCTTC. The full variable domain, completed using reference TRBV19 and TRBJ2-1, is DGGITQSPKYLFRKEGQNVTLSCEQNLNHDAMYWYRQDPGQGLRLIYYSQIVNDFQKGDIAEGYSVSREKKESFPLTVTSAQKNPTAFYLCASSVQVYNEQFFGPGTRLTVL.